A selection of T cell receptor beta chains follows, all from one sample in a study of post-analysis software for immune sequencing data. MiXCR, applied by TCRdb to the PCR reads, yields one record per CDR3 protein. The sample records roughly 700,000 distinct CDR3 sequences, 30% being singletons. Sequences were obtained from blood. The receptors derive from a girl aged 5 to 17 with multiple sclerosis. CDR3s leave out the opening cysteine and the closing phenylalanine or tryptophan.

J gene: TRBJ2-7
V gene: TRBV28
CDR3 protein: ASSLRRRSSYEQY

J gene: TRBJ1-5
V gene: TRBV6-6
CDR3 protein: ASTLGVNQPQH

J gene: TRBJ2-1
V gene: TRBV7-2
CDR3 protein: ASSFFNEQF

J gene: TRBJ2-4
V gene: TRBV9
CDR3 protein: ASSGSGKNIQY

J gene: TRBJ1-1
V gene: TRBV29-1
CDR3 protein: SVEDYSYGAF

J gene: TRBJ2-3
V gene: TRBV24-1
CDR3 protein: ATSDRTGFTDTQY

J gene: TRBJ1-2
V gene: TRBV20-1
CDR3 protein: SARDSKTAYGYT

J gene: TRBJ2-3
V gene: TRBV29-1
CDR3 protein: SVEGGLAGTDTQY

J gene: TRBJ1-2
V gene: TRBV6-5
CDR3 protein: ASSNREVDGYT

J gene: TRBJ2-1
V gene: TRBV20-1
CDR3 protein: SAAGGAGYNEQF

J gene: TRBJ2-1
V gene: TRBV5-4
CDR3 protein: ASSLGDRGWSNEQF

J gene: TRBJ2-7
V gene: TRBV21-1
CDR3 protein: ASSNTPNRAYEQY

J gene: TRBJ2-7
V gene: TRBV27
CDR3 protein: ASSLNRVSYEQY

J gene: TRBJ1-1
V gene: TRBV2
CDR3 protein: ASTAGWQVNTEAF

J gene: TRBJ1-2
V gene: TRBV20-1
CDR3 protein: SARVANLYGYT